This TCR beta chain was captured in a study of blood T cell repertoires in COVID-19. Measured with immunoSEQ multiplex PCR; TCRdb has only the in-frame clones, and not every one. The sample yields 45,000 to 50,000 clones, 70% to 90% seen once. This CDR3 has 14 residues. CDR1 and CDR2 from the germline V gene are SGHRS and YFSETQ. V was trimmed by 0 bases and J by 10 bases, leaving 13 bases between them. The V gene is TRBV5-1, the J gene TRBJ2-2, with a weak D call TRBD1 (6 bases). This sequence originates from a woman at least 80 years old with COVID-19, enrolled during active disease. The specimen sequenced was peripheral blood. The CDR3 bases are TGCGCCAGCAGCTTGGCGGGCAGGGGACAGGAGCTGTTTTTT. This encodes CASSLAGRGQELFF.